Listed here are 8 T cell receptor beta chains from one sample, sequenced in a study of radiotherapy plus CTLA-4 blockade in lung cancer. Repertoires were generated with immunoSEQ multiplex PCR, while TCRdb's copy carries only in-frame clones and drops some. In the table there are some 96,000 clones, around nine tenths of which are singletons. The sample in question was peripheral blood, obtained from a patient treated with radiotherapy plus ipilimumab. The receptors originated from a human donor with non-small cell lung cancer that progressed on radiotherapy plus ipilimumab.

V usage is TRBV5-4 and J usage is TRBJ2-7; D is uncertain. The CDR3 spans 13 residues. V gave up 2 bases and J gave up 1 base, with 7 bases separating them. The germline V gene encodes CDR1 SGHNT and CDR2 YYREEE (reference sequence). The CDR3 DNA is TGTGCCAGCAGCTTTGGTAGTTCCTACGAGCAGTACTTC. Amino acids: CASSFGSSYEQYF.

The V call is TRBV29-1, the J call TRBJ2-7, with 11 bases aligning to TRBD2. With 7 bases clipped from V and 2 bases from J, the junction kept 4 bases outside the gene matches. Germline-derived CDR1 and CDR2 are SQVTM and ANQGSEA. The CDR3 has 13 amino acids. The chain's CDR3 is CSGLAGGTYEQYF. The CDR3 bases are TGCAGCGGTCTAGCGGGAGGCACCTACGAGCAGTACTTC.

This clone came up once. The chain joins TRBV30 to TRBJ2-2, with D perhaps matching TRBD1 (5 bases). The V gene's germline CDR1 is GTSNPN and CDR2 SVGIG (reference sequence). The length of the CDR3 is 13 residues. V was shortened by 1 base and J by 4 bases, with 7 bases between the two germline ends. CDR3 DNA sequence: TGTGCCTGGAGTGGTGACAGCACCGGGGAGCTGTTTTTT. The encoded protein is CAWSGDSTGELFF.

This rearrangement joins TRBV18 to TRBJ2-1; D is possibly TRBD1 or TRBD2 (5 bases each). The CDR3 has 12 residues. Germline V gives CDR1 KGHSH, CDR2 LQKENI. The V gene lost 6 bases and the J gene lost 7 bases, with 10 bases spanning the gap. The CDR3 bases are TGTGCCAGCTCCCTTGGGGGAAATGAGCAGTTCTTC. Its translation: CASSLGGNEQFF.

The chain recombines TRBV27 with TRBJ2-7; no reliable D call. This CDR3 has 13 residues. Germline V lookup: CDR1 MNHEY, CDR2 SMNVEV (reference sequence). V shed 0 bases and J shed 0 bases, with 3 bases lying between them. CDR3 sequence: CASSLSYSYEQYF. In DNA form, the CDR3 reads TGTGCCAGCAGTTTATCGTACTCCTACGAGCAGTACTTC.

The rearrangement links TRBV18 to TRBJ1-2; tentatively, D is TRBD1 (5 bases). The V end was cut by 6 bases, the J end by 11 bases, with 19 bases between. The germline V gene encodes CDR1 KGHSH and CDR2 LQKENI. This CDR3 spans 13 amino acids. This CDR3 is CASSPTGPLGYTF. CDR3 bases: TGTGCCAGCTCCCCTACAGGACCGCTTGGGTACACCTTC.

This sequence joins TRBV6-5 and TRBJ1-5; D is unresolved. The V gene's germline CDR1 is MNHEY and CDR2 SVGAGI. The CDR3 length is 13 residues. Between the trimmed V and J ends, which lost 8 bases and 5 bases, there was a span of 13 bases. In nucleotides, the CDR3 is TGTGCCAGCCGCCCTATGGCGGATCAGCCCCAGCATTTT. Protein sequence: CASRPMADQPQHF.

In this sample, this clone turned up once. V and J are TRBV10-1 and TRBJ2-2; D might be TRBD2 (6 bases). V was cut by 9 bases and J by 7 bases, with 12 bases left in between. The CDR3 is made up of 12 amino acids. Germline loops: CDR1 WNHNN, CDR2 SYGVQD (reference sequence). DNA for the CDR3: TGCGCCAGTCGGGACTTTGGCGGGGAGCTGTTTTTT. Its translation: CASRDFGGELFF.